The present entry profiles one T cell receptor beta chain with its context. The germline V gene has CDR1 SGDLS and CDR2 YYNGEE. The V segment lost 4 bases and the J segment 2 bases; nucleotides outside the gene matches: 3. The CDR3 spans 15 residues. Per the study methods: Estimated nucleated cell counts came from reference gene primer amplification. TCRdb keeps only in-frame clones here, not all; method: immunoSEQ multiplex PCR. That table is the source of V, J and clone size, and D and trimming were worked out from the DNA. The data hold about 150,000 clones, with 75% to 90% observed a single time. The data stem from a study of blood T cell repertoires in COVID-19. In the study overall: Some COVID-19 samples were acute and others convalescent; all came from the United States, Italy and Spain. From T cells, B-cell-depleted T cells, or PBMCs came the material, which was cDNA or gDNA.

The Seattle patients joined while their infection was active and were tracked longitudinally afterward. The chain links TRBV9 to TRBJ2-1; 10 bases are shared with TRBD2. The sequenced sample consisted of peripheral blood. The sequence was obtained from a man between 18 and 29 years old with COVID-19, enrolled during active disease. In nucleotides, the CDR3 is TGTGCCAGCAGCATAGCGGGAGGACCCTACAATGAGCAGTTCTTC. Amino acid sequence: CASSIAGGPYNEQFF.